The 13 T cell receptor beta chains given below trace back to one sample, sequenced in a study of OX40 agonist ivuxolimab in advanced cancers. Assay: immunoSEQ multiplex PCR; the TCRdb copy retains only in-frame clones and omits some. Among 65,000 to 75,000 clones listed, approximately 90% were seen once. The sample was CD4+ or CD8+ T cells sorted from blood, taken in a trial of the OX40 agonist ivuxolimab. The receptor set was obtained from an adult with an advanced solid tumor such as melanoma, head and neck, liver or kidney cancer.

The V call is TRBV6-6, the J call TRBJ1-2; D possibly corresponds to TRBD1 (6 bases). In germline, CDR1 is MNHNY, CDR2 SVGAGI (reference sequence). CDR3 length equals 15 residues. V was trimmed by 2 bases and J by 5 bases, leaving 15 bases between them. CDR3 nucleotides: TGTGCCAGCAGTTACGAGTTATACAGGGTTTATGGCTACACCTTC. Its translation is CASSYELYRVYGYTF.

The rearrangement links TRBV5-6 to TRBJ2-1; no definite D call. From germline, CDR1 is SGHDT and CDR2 YYEEEE. The ends were cut back, 3 bases at V and 0 bases at J, with 13 bases in the middle. The CDR3 extends over 16 amino acids. The CDR3 DNA reads as TGTGCCAGCAGCTCCCTGCGCCGGGTCTCCTACAATGAGCAGTTCTTC. This sequence encodes CASSSLRRVSYNEQFF.

The chain combines TRBV19 with TRBJ2-1, with D possibly TRBD2 on 6 matching bases. CDR1 and CDR2 (germline): LNHDA, SQIVND (reference sequence). V lost 7 bases and J lost 9, with 19 bases in between. This CDR3 has 14 residues. CDR3 coding DNA: TGTGCCAGTACCTACAGAGGGGACTCGGGTGAGCAGTTCTTC. Amino acid sequence: CASTYRGDSGEQFF.

The chain couples TRBV6-6 to TRBJ2-2; D remains ambiguous. V lost 0 bases and J lost 5, with 10 bases in between. The length of the CDR3 is 15 residues. The germline gives CDR1 MNHNY, CDR2 SVGAGI (reference sequence). CDR3 nucleotide sequence: TGTGCCAGCAGTTACTCCGCTCCCGCAACCGGGGAGCTGTTTTTT. It translates to CASSYSAPATGELFF.

The V call is TRBV7-2, the J call TRBJ1-2; no reliable D call. Germline-derived CDR1 and CDR2 are SGHTA and FQGNSA. This CDR3 contains 18 residues. Trimming took off 5 bases at V and 6 bases at J, with 28 bases between the two ends. Here the CDR3 reads CASSPVGNPVLLVDGYTF. In nucleotides, the CDR3 is TGTGCCAGCAGCCCAGTGGGTAATCCGGTCCTATTGGTGGATGGCTACACCTTC.

The chain recombines TRBV28 with TRBJ2-1; 7 bases match TRBD2. With 2 bases clipped from V and 8 bases from J, the junction kept 6 bases outside the gene matches. The germline V gene encodes CDR1 MDHEN and CDR2 SYDVKM. The CDR3 loop spans 14 amino acids. The CDR3 region has the DNA TGTGCCAGCAGTTTAGGCGGGAGTATCGATGAGCAGTTCTTC. It encodes CASSLGGSIDEQFF.

This clone has only one observation. V is TRBV2 and J is TRBJ2-7; 13 bases align to TRBD2. The length of the CDR3 is 14 residues. V lost 10 bases, J lost 2 bases, and 5 bases stayed unmatched. Per germline, CDR1 SNHLY and CDR2 FYNNEI. The CDR3 DNA is TGTGCCACCCAAGGACTAGCGGGAGCCTACGAGCAGTACTTC. This gives the protein CATQGLAGAYEQYF.

The gene calls are TRBV7-8 and TRBJ2-1, with 10 bases aligning to TRBD2. J was trimmed by 2 bases and V by 4 bases; bases with no gene match: 2. The CDR3 extends over 15 amino acids. Per germline, CDR1 SGHVS and CDR2 FQNEAQ. The CDR3 region is CASSSGTSAYNEQFF. The CDR3, as DNA: TGTGCCAGCAGCTCCGGGACTAGCGCCTACAATGAGCAGTTCTTC.

This clone was counted between two and nine times. V gene TRBV6-1 combines with J gene TRBJ2-5; tentative D call: TRBD1 (6 bases). This CDR3 region has 15 residues. Germline CDR1 MNHNS, CDR2 SASEGT. Deletions cut 2 bases from V and 3 bases from J, with 13 bases between. CDR3 nucleotide sequence: TGTGCCAGCAGTGAATACTGGACAGCCGAAGAGACCCAGTACTTC. It is translated as CASSEYWTAEETQYF.

The V and J genes are TRBV2 and TRBJ2-2, with D maybe TRBD1 (5 bases). Germline V gene lookup returns CDR1 SNHLY and CDR2 FYNNEI. The V end lost 4 bases, the J end lost 7 bases, and 10 bases lay between the germline ends. This CDR3 comprises 13 residues. CDR3 coding DNA: TGTGCCAGCAGTGGCAGGGTGGGCGGGGAGCTGTTTTTT. Its translation is CASSGRVGGELFF. The full variable domain, in which reference TRBV2 and TRBJ2-2 provide the parts outside the CDR3, is EPEVTQTPSHQVTQMGQEVILRCVPISNHLYFYWYRQILGQKVEFLVSFYNNEISEKSEIFDDQFSVERPDGSNFTLKIRSTKLEDSAMYFCASSGRVGGELFFGEGSRLTVL.

V gene TRBV21-1 combines with J gene TRBJ2-7; the table assigns TRBD2, which was not confirmed against the DNA. TRBV21-1 counts as a pseudogene. The CDR3 spans 15 residues. Here the CDR3 DNA reads TGTGCCAGCAGCAAAAGGCGGGAGGGCCATTGCGAGCAGTACTTC. Protein sequence: CASSKRREGHCEQYF.

The gene calls are TRBV9 and TRBJ1-5; 9 bases match TRBD1. Germline trimming cut 4 bases from V and 7 bases from J; bases unmatched to any gene: 9. Per germline, CDR1 SGDLS and CDR2 YYNGEE. This CDR3 spans 15 amino acids. This CDR3 is CASSKQGAEGQPQHF. The CDR3 DNA reads TGTGCCAGCAGCAAACAGGGGGCTGAGGGGCAGCCCCAGCATTTT.

This sequence joins TRBV11-2 and TRBJ1-5; D gene uncertain. Per the germline V gene, CDR1 is SGHAT and CDR2 is FQNNGV. The CDR3 runs 15 residues. V gave up 0 bases and J gave up 6 bases, with 12 bases separating them. The CDR3 reads CASSLEVGFGQPQHF. DNA of the CDR3: TGTGCCAGCAGCTTAGAGGTCGGATTTGGTCAGCCCCAGCATTTT.